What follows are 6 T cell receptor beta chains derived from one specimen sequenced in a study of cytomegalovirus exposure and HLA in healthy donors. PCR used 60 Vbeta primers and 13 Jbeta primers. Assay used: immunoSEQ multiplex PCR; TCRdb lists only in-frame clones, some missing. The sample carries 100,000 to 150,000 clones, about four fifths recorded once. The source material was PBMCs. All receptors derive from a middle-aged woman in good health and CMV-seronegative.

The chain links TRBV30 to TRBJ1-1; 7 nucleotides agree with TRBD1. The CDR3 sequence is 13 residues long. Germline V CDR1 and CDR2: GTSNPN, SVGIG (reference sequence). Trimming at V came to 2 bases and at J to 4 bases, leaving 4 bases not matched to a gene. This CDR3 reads CAWSRQGGTEAFF. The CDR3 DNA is TGTGCCTGGAGTAGACAGGGAGGCACTGAAGCTTTCTTT.

CDR3 residues: CASSETSGFVTGELFF. As DNA, the CDR3 is TGCGCCAGCAGCGAAACTAGCGGGTTTGTCACCGGGGAGCTGTTTTTT. V is TRBV5-1 and J is TRBJ2-2; TRBD2 matches at 9 bases. This CDR3 has 16 residues. The junction had 8 bases not matched to a gene; V was cut back by 4 bases and J by 4 bases. CDR1 is SGHRS and CDR2 is YFSETQ in the germline V gene.

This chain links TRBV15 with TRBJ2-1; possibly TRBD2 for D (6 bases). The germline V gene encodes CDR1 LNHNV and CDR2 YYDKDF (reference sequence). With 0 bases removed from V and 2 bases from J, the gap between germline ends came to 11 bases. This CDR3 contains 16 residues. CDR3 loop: CATSRDRSGAYNEQFF. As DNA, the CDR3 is TGTGCCACCAGCAGAGATAGGTCGGGGGCCTACAATGAGCAGTTCTTC.

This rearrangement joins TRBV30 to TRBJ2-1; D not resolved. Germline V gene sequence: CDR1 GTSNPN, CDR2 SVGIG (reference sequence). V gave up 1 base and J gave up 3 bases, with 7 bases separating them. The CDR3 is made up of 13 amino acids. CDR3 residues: CAWSGYSYNEQFF. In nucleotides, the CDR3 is TGTGCCTGGAGTGGATACAGCTACAATGAGCAGTTCTTC.

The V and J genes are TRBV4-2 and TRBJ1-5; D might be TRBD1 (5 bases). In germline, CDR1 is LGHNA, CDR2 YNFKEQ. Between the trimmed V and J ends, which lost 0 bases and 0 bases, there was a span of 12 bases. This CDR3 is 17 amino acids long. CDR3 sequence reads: CASSQEGRGDSNQPQHF. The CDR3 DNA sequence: TGTGCCAGCAGCCAAGAAGGTCGGGGGGATAGCAATCAGCCCCAGCATTTT.

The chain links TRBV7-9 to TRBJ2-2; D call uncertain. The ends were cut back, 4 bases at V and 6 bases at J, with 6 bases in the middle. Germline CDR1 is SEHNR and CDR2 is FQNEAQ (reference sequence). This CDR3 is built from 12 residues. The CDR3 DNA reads TGTGCCAGCAGCTCCCTCCCCGGGGAGCTGTTTTTT. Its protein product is CASSSLPGELFF.